These 18 T cell receptor beta chains share one sample of origin, sequenced in a study of identifying expanded T cells in peripheral blood. Generated by immunoSEQ multiplex PCR, the TCRdb table keeps only in-frame clones and is missing some. The sample lists some 130,000 clones; 86% were seen once. Sequencing was done on a sample of blood. The receptors stem from a person aged 18-70 years in good health.

J is TRBJ1-4 and V is TRBV7-2; TRBD1 matches 10 bases. V lost 2 bases to trimming and J lost 0 bases; unmatched junction nucleotides: 9. There are 19 residues in the CDR3. CDR1 is SGHTA, CDR2 FQGNSA, per germline. DNA of the CDR3: TGTGCCAGCAGCTTACTGGGGGGACAGGGGCTAACAACTAATGAAAAACTGTTTTTT. Protein product: CASSLLGGQGLTTNEKLFF.

This clone was detected once. This rearrangement joins TRBV5-1 to TRBJ2-1, with D possibly matching TRBD2 (6 bases). Germline V gene lookup returns CDR1 SGHRS and CDR2 YFSETQ. The CDR3 runs to 15 residues. V lost 3 bases to trimming and J lost 2 bases, with 12 bases between them. In nucleotides, the CDR3 is TGCGCCAGCAGCTCGGGAGTCCAAACCTACAATGAGCAGTTCTTC. Translation: CASSSGVQTYNEQFF.

V gene TRBV10-1 combines with J gene TRBJ2-1; the D gene is possibly TRBD2 (5 bases). The CDR3 has 14 amino acids. V was shortened by 2 bases and J by 2 bases, with 7 bases between the two germline ends. Germline-derived CDR1 and CDR2 are WNHNN and SYGVQD (reference sequence). For the CDR3, the DNA is TGCGCCAGCAGTGAGGAGGGCGCCTACAATGAGCAGTTCTTC. Residues: CASSEEGAYNEQFF.

V is TRBV7-6 and J is TRBJ2-7; no firm D call. Germline V gene sequence: CDR1 SGHVS, CDR2 FNYEAQ. V shed 5 bases and J shed 3 bases, with 8 bases lying between them. CDR3 length: 12 residues. The CDR3 reads CASSRSGYEQYF. Here the CDR3 DNA reads TGTGCCAGCAGCCGTTCAGGCTACGAGCAGTACTTC.

This chain joins TRBV6-5 and TRBJ2-5; D call uncertain. Germline V gives CDR1 MNHEY, CDR2 SVGAGI. Between the trimmed V and J ends, which lost 7 bases and 2 bases, there was a span of 5 bases. This CDR3 is 11 amino acids long. CDR3 nucleotide sequence: TGTGCCAGCACGTCACAAGAGACCCAGTACTTC. Translating it yields CASTSQETQYF.

CDR3 in amino acids: CASRSRTGEPYEQYF. In DNA, the CDR3 is TGTGCCAGTAGGTCTCGGACAGGGGAACCCTACGAGCAGTACTTC. The rearrangement joins TRBV19 to TRBJ2-7; 9 bases are shared with TRBD1. The CDR3 contains 15 residues. CDR1 is LNHDA and CDR2 is SQIVND in the germline V gene (reference sequence). Trimming at V came to 6 bases and at J to 2 bases, leaving 8 bases not matched to a gene.

This clone was seen a single time. The gene calls are TRBV27 and TRBJ2-5; a possible D gene is TRBD2 (5 bases). This CDR3 is built from 12 residues. V was clipped by 4 bases and J by 2 bases, with 5 bases between them. Germline assignment: CDR1 MNHEY and CDR2 SMNVEV (reference sequence). The DNA of the CDR3 is TGTGCCAGCAGTTCGGGACAAGAGACCCAGTACTTC. Residues: CASSSGQETQYF.

This chain joins TRBV7-9 and TRBJ1-1; D ambiguous. CDR1 SEHNR and CDR2 FQNEAQ come from the germline V gene (reference sequence). This CDR3 has 13 amino acids. Trimming took 1 base from V and 3 from J, leaving 6 bases between them. The CDR3 nucleotides are TGTGCCAGCAGCTTAGACGGTTACACTGAAGCTTTCTTT. Its translation is CASSLDGYTEAFF.

The chain carries TRBV6-5 and TRBJ2-7; 10 nucleotides agree with TRBD2. CDR1 MNHEY and CDR2 SVGAGI come from the germline V gene. With V trimmed by 6 bases and J by 0 bases, 5 bases remained unmatched. CDR3 length: 15 amino acids. The CDR3, as DNA: TGTGCCAGCAGCCTAGCGGGAGTTGGCTCCTACGAGCAGTACTTC. Translation gives CASSLAGVGSYEQYF.

This clone was detected a few times. CDR3 loop: CASGLPNTEAFF. CDR3 DNA: TGTGCTAGTGGTTTGCCAAACACTGAAGCTTTCTTT. V gene TRBV12-5 combines with J gene TRBJ1-1; D gene uncertain. The CDR3 is 12 residues long. Trimming removed 2 bases at V and 2 bases at J, with 3 bases between. Germline CDR1 is LGHNT and CDR2 is FRNRAP. The full variable domain, its missing parts supplied by reference TRBV12-5 and TRBJ1-1, is DARVTQTPRHKVTEMGQEVTMRCQPILGHNTVFWYRQTMMQGLELLAYFRNRAPLDDSGMPKDRFSAEMPDATLATLKIQPSEPRDSAVYFCASGLPNTEAFFGQGTRLTVV.

This sequence joins TRBV2 and TRBJ1-4, with D unclear. Trimming took off 2 bases at V and 8 bases at J, with 3 bases between the two ends. This CDR3 has 11 amino acids. The germline gives CDR1 SNHLY, CDR2 FYNNEI. CDR3 DNA: TGTGCCAGCAGTGAAAACGAAAAACTGTTTTTT. Translation: CASSENEKLFF. The variable domain in full, completed from reference TRBV2 and TRBJ1-4, reads EPEVTQTPSHQVTQMGQEVILRCVPISNHLYFYWYRQILGQKVEFLVSFYNNEISEKSEIFDDQFSVERPDGSNFTLKIRSTKLEDSAMYFCASSENEKLFFGSGTQLSVL.

V usage is TRBV2 and J usage is TRBJ2-7, with 7 bases that match TRBD2. V lost 6 bases, J lost 1 base, and 3 bases stayed unmatched. CDR1 is SNHLY, CDR2 FYNNEI, per germline. The CDR3 contains 13 residues. Here the CDR3 reads CASRRDYSYEQYF. The CDR3 DNA reads TGTGCCAGCAGGAGGGACTATTCCTACGAGCAGTACTTC.

V is TRBV5-1 and J is TRBJ1-1, with unresolved D. Germline V gene lookup returns CDR1 SGHRS and CDR2 YFSETQ. The CDR3 consists of 14 residues. V was trimmed by 1 base and J by 0 bases, leaving 7 bases between them. The CDR3 here is CASSLFSVNTEAFF. The CDR3 region has the DNA TGCGCCAGCAGCTTGTTTAGTGTGAACACTGAAGCTTTCTTT.

The chain combines TRBV28 with TRBJ2-7, with TRBD2 matching 10 bases. The CDR3 is made up of 17 amino acids. The germline V gene has CDR1 MDHEN and CDR2 SYDVKM. The J segment lost 0 bases and the V segment lost 5 bases, leaving 10 bases of the junction unmatched. The CDR3, as DNA: TGTGCCAGCAGTGCCCCCAAACTAGCGGGAACCTCCTACGAGCAGTACTTC. Protein sequence: CASSAPKLAGTSYEQYF.

The genes are TRBV5-1 and TRBJ2-5, with 10 bases aligning to TRBD1. Germline lookup yields CDR1 SGHRS and CDR2 YFSETQ. This CDR3 contains 15 residues. V was pared by 4 bases and J by 5 bases, with 8 bases of the junction left unmatched. The CDR3: CASSRIGTGVETQYF. The CDR3 DNA reads as TGCGCCAGCAGCCGAATAGGGACAGGGGTGGAGACCCAGTACTTC.

The genes are TRBV4-2 and TRBJ1-6; the D gene is possibly TRBD1 (6 bases). The CDR3 totals 16 residues. Trimming stripped 3 bases from V and 7 bases from J, with 16 bases between. Germline CDR1 and CDR2: LGHNA and YNFKEQ. As DNA, the CDR3 is TGTGCCAGCAGCCACGACTCAGGGGCTGGGAATTCACCCCTCCACTTT. This encodes CASSHDSGAGNSPLHF.

This chain connects TRBV9 to TRBJ2-2, with 9 positions matching TRBD2. V lost 0 bases to trimming and J lost 4 bases; unmatched junction nucleotides: 4. Germline-derived CDR1 and CDR2 are SGDLS and YYNGEE. CDR3 length: 16 amino acids. The CDR3 region is CASSVATGLATGELFF. The DNA of the CDR3 is TGTGCCAGCAGCGTAGCTACGGGACTAGCCACCGGGGAGCTGTTTTTT. The variable domain in full, completed from reference TRBV9 and TRBJ2-2, reads DSGVTQTPKHLITATGQRVTLRCSPRSGDLSVYWYQQSLDQGLQFLIQYYNGEERAKGNILERFSAQQFPDLHSELNLSSLELGDSALYFCASSVATGLATGELFFGEGSRLTVL.

J is TRBJ2-5 and V is TRBV7-6; TRBD2 agrees at 9 bases. Trimming took 1 base from V and 3 from J; bases not matched to a gene: 9. The length of the CDR3 is 17 residues. CDR1 and CDR2 (germline): SGHVS, FNYEAQ. CDR3 in DNA: TGTGCCAGCAGCTTAGAGGCGAGCGGGAGGTATAAAGAGACCCAGTACTTC. This sequence encodes CASSLEASGRYKETQYF.